This T cell receptor beta chain emerged from a study of control samples from healthy donors and cancer patients. CDR1 is LNHDA, CDR2 SQIVND, per germline (reference sequence). V lost 6 bases, J lost 1 base, and 12 bases lay in between. The CDR3 runs to 14 residues. TCRdb's table, derived via immunoSEQ multiplex PCR, lists solely in-frame clones and lacks some. This sample's table has around 190,000 clones. The J gene is TRBJ1-1, the V gene TRBV19; the D is unclear. This receptor was taken from a woman younger than 45 in good health. Sample: blood. CDR3 DNA: TGTGCCAGTAGACAAACCCCTGGGAACACTGAAGCTTTCTTT. This encodes CASRQTPGNTEAFF.